The clone carrying this T cell receptor beta chain has just a few counts. Its specificity is not known. Isolated RNA was reverse transcribed into cDNA used as the sequencing template. Profiled with immunoSEQ multiplex PCR; TCRdb holds only in-frame clones, not every one. The repertoire holds some 110,000 clones, with 55% to 65% as singletons. The V end lost 7 bases, the J end lost 3 bases, and 16 bases lay between the germline ends. The CDR3 has 13 amino acids. The V gene's germline CDR1 is SQVTM and CDR2 ANQGSEA. This sample was included in a study of CD8+ T cells in alopecia areata. Overall study findings and caveats: Besides other cells, scalp samples also yield sequences of resident alphabeta T cells from normal skin. Mice gave a clearer picture of TCR sharing than patients did, possibly for HLA-related reasons. An increase in clonality over normal scalp was evident in lesional scalp, especially alopecia totalis/universalis.

A FACSAria was used to sort CD4+ and CD8+ T cells. These cells came from PBMCs. The receptor comes from a human donor in good health. Source material: CD4+ T cells sorted from blood. The V and J genes are TRBV29-1 and TRBJ2-7, with D tentatively TRBD1 (5 bases). The CDR3 DNA reads TGCAGCGGAGTAAGCAGGGCGGACTACGAGCAGTACTTC. This translates into CSGVSRADYEQYF.